This T cell receptor (beta chain) was captured by sequencing in a study of human T cells and chemical hapten exposure. J gave up 6 bases and V 4 bases, and 4 bases lay outside the gene matches. The germline V gene encodes CDR1 SGDLS and CDR2 YYNGEE. The CDR3 spans 15 residues. This clonotype has more than one count but fewer than ten. Time point given: patch test 1, 2 weeks after DPC sensitization. Treatment described: therapeutic diphenylcyclopropenone sensitization with weekly scalp DPC. Suited to DPC and affected by alopecia, the donors ranged from 18 to 70 years old. TCRdb re-called the RACE reads through MiXCR, storing one row per CDR3 protein. This sample has 55,000 to 85,000 distinct CDR3 sequences; approximately 9.8% occur once, and the top ten carry around 3.3%.

The material sequenced was whole blood, taken in connection with sensitization to the hapten diphenylcyclopropenone (DPC). The TCR sequence derives from a woman aged 40 to 50 with alopecia areata. Some clones in this sample may be carry-over from other donors' samples. This chain links TRBV9 with TRBJ2-2, with 12 bases that match TRBD2. CDR3 protein: CASSPLAGGSGELFF. The DNA for the CDR3 is TGTGCCAGCAGCCCCCTAGCGGGGGGGTCCGGGGAGCTGTTTTTT.